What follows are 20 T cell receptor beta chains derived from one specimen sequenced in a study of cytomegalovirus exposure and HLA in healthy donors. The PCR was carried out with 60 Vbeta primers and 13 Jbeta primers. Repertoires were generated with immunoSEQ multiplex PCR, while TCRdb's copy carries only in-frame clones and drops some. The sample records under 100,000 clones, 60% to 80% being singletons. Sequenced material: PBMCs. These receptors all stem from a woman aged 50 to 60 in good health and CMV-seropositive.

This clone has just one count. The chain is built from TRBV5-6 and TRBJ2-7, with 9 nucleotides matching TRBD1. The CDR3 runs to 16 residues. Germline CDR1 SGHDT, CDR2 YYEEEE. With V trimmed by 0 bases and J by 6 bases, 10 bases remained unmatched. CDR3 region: CASSLGQGQGIGEQYF. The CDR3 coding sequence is TGTGCCAGCAGCTTGGGCCAAGGACAGGGGATCGGCGAGCAGTACTTC.

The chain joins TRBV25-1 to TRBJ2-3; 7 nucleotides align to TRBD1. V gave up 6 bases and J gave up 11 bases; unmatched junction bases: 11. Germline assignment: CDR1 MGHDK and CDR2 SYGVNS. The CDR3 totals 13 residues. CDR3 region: CASSAIGDSMQYF. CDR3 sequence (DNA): TGTGCCAGCAGCGCGATCGGGGACAGTATGCAGTATTTT.

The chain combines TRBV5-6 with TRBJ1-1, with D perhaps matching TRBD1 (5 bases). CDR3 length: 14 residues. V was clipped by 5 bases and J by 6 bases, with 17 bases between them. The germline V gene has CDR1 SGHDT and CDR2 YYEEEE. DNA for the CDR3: TGTGCCAGCAGGCGCGGGGCCCGGCAGTCTGAAGCTTTCTTT. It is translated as CASRRGARQSEAFF.

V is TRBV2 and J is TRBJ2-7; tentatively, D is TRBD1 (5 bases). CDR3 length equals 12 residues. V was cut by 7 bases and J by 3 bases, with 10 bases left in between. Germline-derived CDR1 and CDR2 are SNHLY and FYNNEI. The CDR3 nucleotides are TGTGCCAGCAACAGGTTGGGCTACGAGCAGTACTTC. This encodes CASNRLGYEQYF.

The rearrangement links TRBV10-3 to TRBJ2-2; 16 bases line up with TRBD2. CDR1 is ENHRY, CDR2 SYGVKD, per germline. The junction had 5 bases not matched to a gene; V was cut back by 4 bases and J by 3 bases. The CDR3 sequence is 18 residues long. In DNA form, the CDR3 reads TGTGCCATCAGTGCCCTGGGACTAGCGGGAGGGGACACCGGGGAGCTGTTTTTT. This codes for CAISALGLAGGDTGELFF.

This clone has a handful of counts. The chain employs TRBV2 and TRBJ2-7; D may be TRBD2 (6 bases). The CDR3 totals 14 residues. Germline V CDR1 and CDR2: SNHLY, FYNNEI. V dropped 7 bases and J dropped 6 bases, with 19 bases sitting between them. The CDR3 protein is CASTTTGTGSEQYF. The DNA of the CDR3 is TGTGCCAGCACCACGACCGGGACTGGGAGCGAGCAGTACTTC.

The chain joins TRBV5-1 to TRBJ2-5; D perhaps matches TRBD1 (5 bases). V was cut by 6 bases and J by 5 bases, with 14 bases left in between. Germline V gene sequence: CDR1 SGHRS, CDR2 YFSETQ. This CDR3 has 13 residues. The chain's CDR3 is CASNQGASETQYF. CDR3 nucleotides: TGCGCCAGCAACCAAGGGGCCTCGGAGACCCAGTACTTC.

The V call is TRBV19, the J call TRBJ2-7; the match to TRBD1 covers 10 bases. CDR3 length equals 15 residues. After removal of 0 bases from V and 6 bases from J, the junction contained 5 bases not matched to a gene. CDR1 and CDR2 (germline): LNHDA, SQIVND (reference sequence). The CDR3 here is CASSIEGTGVGEQYF. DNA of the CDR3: TGTGCCAGTAGTATAGAGGGGACAGGGGTCGGCGAGCAGTACTTC.

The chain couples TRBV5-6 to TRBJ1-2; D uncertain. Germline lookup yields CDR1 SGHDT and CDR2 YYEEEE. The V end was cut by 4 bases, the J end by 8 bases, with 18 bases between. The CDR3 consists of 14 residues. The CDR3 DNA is TGTGCCAGCAGCCTTCGGGCGGGTCGCCTCGGCTACACCTTC. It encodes CASSLRAGRLGYTF.

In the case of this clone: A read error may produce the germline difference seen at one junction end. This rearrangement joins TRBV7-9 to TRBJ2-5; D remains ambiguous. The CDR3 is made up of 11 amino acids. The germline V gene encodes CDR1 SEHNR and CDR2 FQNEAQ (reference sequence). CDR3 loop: CSSSPQETQYF. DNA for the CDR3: TGTTCCAGCAGCCCTCAGGAGACCCAGTACTTC. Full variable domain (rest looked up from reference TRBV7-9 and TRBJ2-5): DTGVSQNPRHKITKRGQNVTFRCDPISEHNRLYWYRQTLGQGPEFLTYFQNEAQLEKSRLLSDRFSAERPKGSFSTLEIQRTEQGDSAMYLCSSSPQETQYFGPGTRLLVL.

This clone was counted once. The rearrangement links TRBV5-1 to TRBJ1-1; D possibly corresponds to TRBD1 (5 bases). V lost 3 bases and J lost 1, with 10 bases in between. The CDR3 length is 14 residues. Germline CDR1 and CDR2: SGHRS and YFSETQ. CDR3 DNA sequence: TGCGCCAGCAGCTCACTTCAGGGGAACACTGAAGCTTTCTTT. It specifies CASSSLQGNTEAFF.

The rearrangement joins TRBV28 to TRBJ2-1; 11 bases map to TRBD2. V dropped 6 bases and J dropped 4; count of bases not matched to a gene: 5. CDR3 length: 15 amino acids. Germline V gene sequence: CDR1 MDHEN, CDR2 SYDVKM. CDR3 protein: CASRPTSGRYNEQFF. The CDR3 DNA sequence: TGTGCCAGCAGGCCTACTAGCGGGAGATACAATGAGCAGTTCTTC. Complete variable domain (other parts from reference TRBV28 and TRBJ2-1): DVKVTQSSRYLVKRTGEKVFLECVQDMDHENMFWYRQDPGLGLRLIYFSYDVKMKEKGDIPEGYSVSREKKERFSLILESASTNQTSMYLCASRPTSGRYNEQFFGPGTRLTVL.

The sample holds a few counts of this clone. CDR3 loop: CASSIQRSSYNEQFF. The CDR3 DNA follows: TGTGCCAGCAGTATCCAGCGGAGCTCCTACAATGAGCAGTTCTTC. The chain couples TRBV28 to TRBJ2-1; D is perhaps TRBD2 (5 bases). Germline lookup yields CDR1 MDHEN and CDR2 SYDVKM. CDR3 length: 15 amino acids. The germline V and J ends were trimmed by 5 bases and 0 bases, with 11 bases remaining between them.

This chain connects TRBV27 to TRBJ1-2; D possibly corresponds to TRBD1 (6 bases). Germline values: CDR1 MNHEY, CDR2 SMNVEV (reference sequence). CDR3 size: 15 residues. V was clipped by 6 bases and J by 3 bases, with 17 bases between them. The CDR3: CASSSAWGHDYGYTF. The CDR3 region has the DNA TGTGCCAGCAGCTCCGCGTGGGGGCACGACTATGGCTACACCTTC.

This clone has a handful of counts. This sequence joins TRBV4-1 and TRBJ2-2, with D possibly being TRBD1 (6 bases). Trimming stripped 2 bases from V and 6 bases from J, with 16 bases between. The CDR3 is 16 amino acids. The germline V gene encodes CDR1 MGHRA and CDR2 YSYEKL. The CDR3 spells CASSQQPGQFSGELFF. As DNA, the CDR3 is TGCGCCAGCAGCCAACAACCGGGACAATTTTCCGGGGAGCTGTTTTTT.

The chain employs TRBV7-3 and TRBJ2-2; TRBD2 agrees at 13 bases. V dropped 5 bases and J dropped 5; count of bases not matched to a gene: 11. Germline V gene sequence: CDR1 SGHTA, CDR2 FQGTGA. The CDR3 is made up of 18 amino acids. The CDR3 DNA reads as TGTGCCAGCAGCCCTTTAGGACTAGCGGGAGTGAGAACCGGGGAGCTGTTTTTT. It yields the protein CASSPLGLAGVRTGELFF.

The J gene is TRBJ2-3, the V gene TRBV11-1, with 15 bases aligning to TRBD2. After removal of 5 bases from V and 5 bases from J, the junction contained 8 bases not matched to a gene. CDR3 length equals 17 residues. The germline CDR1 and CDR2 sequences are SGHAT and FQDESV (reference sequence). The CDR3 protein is CASSQSWGLAGGDTQYF. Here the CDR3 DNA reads TGTGCCAGCAGCCAGTCATGGGGACTAGCGGGAGGAGATACGCAGTATTTT. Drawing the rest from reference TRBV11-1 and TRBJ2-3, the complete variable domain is EAEVAQSPRYKITEKSQAVAFWCDPISGHATLYWYRQILGQGPELLVQFQDESVVDDSQLPKDRFSAERLKGVDSTLKIQPAELGDSAMYLCASSQSWGLAGGDTQYFGPGTRLTVL.

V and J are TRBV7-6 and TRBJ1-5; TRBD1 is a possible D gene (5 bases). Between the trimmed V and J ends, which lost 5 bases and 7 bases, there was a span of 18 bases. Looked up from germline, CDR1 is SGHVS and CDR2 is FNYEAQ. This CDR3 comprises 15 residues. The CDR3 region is CASSIYGGVGQPQHF. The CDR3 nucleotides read TGTGCCAGCAGCATCTACGGAGGGGTGGGACAGCCCCAGCATTTT.

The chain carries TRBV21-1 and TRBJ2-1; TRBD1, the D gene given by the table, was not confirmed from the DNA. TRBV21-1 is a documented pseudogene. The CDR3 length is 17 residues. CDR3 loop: CASSKPPRDSSYNEQFF. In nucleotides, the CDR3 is TGTGCCAGCAGCAAACCCCCTCGGGACAGCTCCTACAATGAGCAGTTCTTC.

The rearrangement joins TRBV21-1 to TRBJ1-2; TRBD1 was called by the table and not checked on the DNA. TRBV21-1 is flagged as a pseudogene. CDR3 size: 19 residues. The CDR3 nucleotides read TGTGCCAGCAGCAAAGTCGCAGGGTCTAAGTCTGGATGGGGCTGTGGCTACACCTTC. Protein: CASSKVAGSKSGWGCGYTF.